This T cell receptor beta chain was found in a study of blood T cell repertoires in COVID-19. How the authors handled the data: Amplification with reference gene primers provided the estimates of nucleated cell counts. Libraries were prepared by immunoSEQ multiplex PCR; TCRdb keeps only in-frame clonotypes and omits some of them. V, J and clone size reflect that table, while D and trimming were determined from the DNA. This table has some 320,000 clones, under 90% appearing once. Participants reported their clinical history, and cohort assignment relied on those reports. Only one count was recorded for this clone. Losses at the gene ends were 1 base for V and 2 bases for J; bases not matched to a gene: 5. The V gene's germline CDR1 is SEHNR and CDR2 FQNEAQ (reference sequence). The CDR3 length is 17 residues.

V gene TRBV7-9 combines with J gene TRBJ2-5, with 12 bases aligning to TRBD2. What was sequenced was PBMCs or T cells enriched from blood (not recorded which). The origin of this receptor is a man between 60 and 75 years old who had recovered from COVID-19. The DNA for the CDR3 is TGTGCCAGCAGCTTAGGACTAGCGGGAGTCAGGCAAGAGACCCAGTACTTC. Its translation is CASSLGLAGVRQETQYF.